The 10 T cell receptor beta chains below were found in one sample sequenced in a study of blood T cell repertoires in COVID-19. Sequenced by immunoSEQ multiplex PCR; TCRdb stores in-frame clones only, minus some. The data contain 210,000 or so clones, 65% to 90% of them singletons. Material for sequencing was PBMCs or T cells enriched from blood (not recorded which). These receptors came from a woman between 50 and 59 years old with acute COVID-19.

The chain combines TRBV25-1 with TRBJ1-3; D is undetermined. The CDR3 extends over 14 amino acids. V lost 6 bases to trimming and J lost 0 bases, with 9 bases between them. Germline V gene data show CDR1 as MGHDK and CDR2 as SYGVNS. The CDR3: CASSTTSSGNTIYF. In DNA, the CDR3 is TGTGCCAGCAGCACTACCTCCTCTGGAAACACCATATATTTT.

The V gene is TRBV6-2 or TRBV6-3, the J gene TRBJ1-1; D is ambiguous. Germline CDR1 is MNHEY and CDR2 is SVGEGT. V shed 2 bases and J shed 1 base, with 8 bases lying between them. This CDR3 has 14 amino acids. The CDR3 spells CASSYAGSNTEAFF. For the CDR3, the DNA is TGTGCCAGCAGTTACGCAGGTTCGAACACTGAAGCTTTCTTT.

The chain recombines TRBV4-1 with TRBJ2-3; D might be TRBD1 (9 bases). From germline, CDR1 is MGHRA and CDR2 YSYEKL. The V end lost 5 bases, the J end lost 6 bases, and 18 bases lay between the germline ends. The CDR3 runs 15 residues. For the CDR3, the DNA is TGCGCCAGCAGCGTAGGACAGGGGACTAGGGATACGCAGTATTTT. Its translation is CASSVGQGTRDTQYF.

The rearrangement uses TRBV7-8 and TRBJ2-3; TRBD2 matches 10 bases. J was trimmed by 7 bases and V by 0 bases; bases with no gene match: 10. The CDR3 has 17 amino acids. Germline V gene sequence: CDR1 SGHVS, CDR2 FQNEAQ. CDR3 in amino acids: CASSLAFSGGGRNTQYF. The CDR3 bases are TGTGCCAGCAGCTTAGCTTTCAGCGGGGGGGGTAGGAATACGCAGTATTTT. Based on the CDR3 plus reference TRBV7-8 and TRBJ2-3, the full variable domain is GAGVSQSPRYKVAKRGQDVALRCDPISGHVSLFWYQQALGQGPEFLTYFQNEAQLDKSGLPSDRFFAERPEGSVSTLKIQRTQQEDSAVYLCASSLAFSGGGRNTQYFGPGTRLTVL.

The rearrangement links TRBV27 to TRBJ2-7; TRBD1 matches at 10 bases. Germline CDR1 is MNHEY and CDR2 is SMNVEV (reference sequence). The V gene end was trimmed by 5 bases and the J gene end by 2 bases; junction bases not matched to a gene: 6. The CDR3 length is 15 residues. DNA for the CDR3: TGTGCCAGCAGTCCACGGACAGGGGGTACCTACGAGCAGTACTTC. It codes for CASSPRTGGTYEQYF.

This sequence joins TRBV11-3 and TRBJ1-3, with 9 bases lining up with TRBD1. CDR3 length equals 15 residues. Germline V CDR1 and CDR2: SGHNT, YENEEA. With 5 bases clipped from V and 5 bases from J, the junction kept 7 bases outside the gene matches. The CDR3 DNA follows: TGTGCCAGCAGCGACCGGGACAGGGAGCGAAACACCATATATTTT. This sequence encodes CASSDRDRERNTIYF.

J is TRBJ1-4 and V is TRBV28; D call uncertain. CDR1 and CDR2 (germline): MDHEN, SYDVKM. CDR3 length equals 15 residues. Between the trimmed V and J ends, which lost 4 bases and 6 bases, there was a span of 15 bases. The CDR3 protein is CASSSPRQTYEKLFF. The DNA of the CDR3 is TGTGCCAGCAGTTCCCCCCGGCAGACTTATGAAAAACTGTTTTTT.

V usage is TRBV7-9 and J usage is TRBJ2-1; D is perhaps TRBD2 (6 bases). CDR3 size: 13 residues. From germline, CDR1 is SEHNR and CDR2 FQNEAQ (reference sequence). V gave up 5 bases and J gave up 5 bases, with 10 bases separating them. CDR3 sequence: CASSRLGHNEQFF. The CDR3 coding sequence is TGTGCCAGCAGCCGACTAGGTCACAATGAGCAGTTCTTC.

The chain recombines TRBV18 with TRBJ2-7; possible D gene TRBD1, 6 bases. The CDR3 extends over 14 amino acids. In germline, CDR1 is KGHSH, CDR2 LQKENI. V dropped 3 bases and J dropped 5 bases, with 14 bases sitting between them. CDR3 protein: CASSPRSDSHEQYF. CDR3 bases: TGTGCCAGCTCACCTCGGTCGGACAGCCACGAGCAGTACTTC.

The CDR3 DNA is TGTGCCAGCAGCACACGACAGGGGAAAGCTAATGAAAAACTGTTTTTT. This encodes CASSTRQGKANEKLFF. The V call is TRBV7-8, the J call TRBJ1-4; 8 positions match TRBD1. In germline, CDR1 is SGHVS, CDR2 FQNEAQ. The CDR3 contains 16 residues. J gave up 3 bases and V 5 bases, and 8 bases lay outside the gene matches. Filled out from reference TRBV7-8 and TRBJ1-4, the complete variable domain reads GAGVSQSPRYKVAKRGQDVALRCDPISGHVSLFWYQQALGQGPEFLTYFQNEAQLDKSGLPSDRFFAERPEGSVSTLKIQRTQQEDSAVYLCASSTRQGKANEKLFFGSGTQLSVL.